This T cell receptor (beta chain) was sequenced for a study of blood T cells in healthy people across ages. Concerning this clonotype itself: One end of the junction fails to match germline, which may point to a read error.

The CDR3 has 16 residues. CDR1 and CDR2 from the germline V gene are MNHNY and SVGAGI (reference sequence). PCR was performed a second time for about 6 to 12 cycles using a sample-barcoded 5' primer and a J-beta primer mix. TCRdb fed the 5' RACE reads into MiXCR, producing one record per CDR3 protein. The sample lists around 500,000 distinct CDR3 sequences, about 28% occurring once. These sequences were also reported in another study, on T cells of mothers and their children.

This sequence was found in a boy aged 2 to 10 in good health. Sequenced: blood. The rearrangement joins TRBV6-6 to TRBJ1-2; 7 bases map to TRBD1. The CDR3 reads CASRPWDSAKNYAYTF. The CDR3 region has the DNA TGTGCCAGCAGACCCTGGGACAGCGCAAAGAACTATGCCTACACCTTC.